The 5 T cell receptor beta chains in this list originate from one sample, sequenced in a study of T cell changes during pregnancy in multiple sclerosis. Produced via immunoSEQ multiplex PCR; TCRdb's table is partial and in-frame only. The table has roughly 40,000 clones, 88% seen once. The sample here was CD8+ T cells from peripheral blood mononuclear cells, taken in the first trimester of pregnancy. These receptors all come from a female donor with multiple sclerosis, enrolled in a pregnancy study.

The V gene is TRBV5-5, the J gene TRBJ2-7, with a weak D call TRBD1 (6 bases). The CDR3 extends over 14 amino acids. The germline V gene encodes CDR1 SGHKS and CDR2 YYEKEE (reference sequence). Trimming stripped 3 bases from V and 5 bases from J, with 15 bases between. The CDR3 DNA reads TGTGCCAGCAGCTCAGCCATGGGGGCCAACGAGCAGTACTTC. As protein: CASSSAMGANEQYF. The full variable domain, rest sourced from reference TRBV5-5 and TRBJ2-7, is DAGVTQSPTHLIKTRGQQVTLRCSPISGHKSVSWYQQVLGQGPQFIFQYYEKEERGRGNFPDRFSARQFPNYSSELNVNALLLGDSALYLCASSSAMGANEQYFGPGTRLTVT.

The CDR3 coding sequence is TGTGCCAGTACCCCACTAGCGGGGGGCTACAATGAGCAGTTCTTC. Its translation: CASTPLAGGYNEQFF. The gene calls are TRBV19 and TRBJ2-1; 12 nucleotides line up with TRBD2. This CDR3 is 15 amino acids long. Losses at the gene ends were 7 bases for V and 3 bases for J; bases not matched to a gene: 4. The germline V gene has CDR1 LNHDA and CDR2 SQIVND (reference sequence).

This chain links TRBV2 with TRBJ2-7, with TRBD1 as a possible D gene (6 bases). From germline, CDR1 is SNHLY and CDR2 FYNNEI. This CDR3 contains 14 residues. V shed 6 bases and J shed 3 bases, with 15 bases lying between them. The CDR3 loop is CASRARDNNYEQYF. The CDR3 DNA is TGTGCCAGCAGGGCCCGGGACAACAACTACGAGCAGTACTTC. Full variable domain (outside the CDR3, taken from reference TRBV2 and TRBJ2-7): EPEVTQTPSHQVTQMGQEVILRCVPISNHLYFYWYRQILGQKVEFLVSFYNNEISEKSEIFDDQFSVERPDGSNFTLKIRSTKLEDSAMYFCASRARDNNYEQYFGPGTRLTVT.

CDR3 nucleotides: TGTGCCAGCAGTGAAACACAGGGTTGGTTCTTC. Its protein is CASSETQGWFF. This sequence joins TRBV2 and TRBJ2-1; D might be TRBD1 (6 bases). Trimming took off 2 bases at V and 15 bases at J, with 11 bases between the two ends. The length of the CDR3 is 11 residues. CDR1 and CDR2 (germline): SNHLY, FYNNEI.

The gene calls are TRBV6-1 and TRBJ1-3; D may be TRBD1 (6 bases). V lost 2 bases and J lost 4, with 12 bases in between. Germline V CDR1 and CDR2: MNHNS, SASEGT. The CDR3 runs to 15 residues. For the CDR3, the DNA is TGTGCCAGCAGTGAATCTGCAGGGGTGGGAAACACCATATATTTT. Translated: CASSESAGVGNTIYF.